This TCR beta chain came from a study of blood T cell repertoires in COVID-19. For the study at large: Samples came from the United States, Italy and Spain, spanning acute and convalescent COVID-19. Sources were T cells, B-cell-depleted T cells, or PBMCs; the material itself was cDNA or gDNA.

Generated by immunoSEQ multiplex PCR, the TCRdb table keeps only in-frame clones and is missing some. The sample has approximately 500,000 clones, 80% to 90% seen once. Between the trimmed V and J ends, which lost 0 bases and 0 bases, there was a span of 8 bases. The length of the CDR3 is 15 residues. CDR1 is MNHEY, CDR2 SVGAGI, per germline. Sequencing was carried out using peripheral blood. The source of this sequence is a man between 18 and 29 years old with COVID-19, enrolled during active disease. V and J are TRBV6-5 and TRBJ1-1, with no clear D. In DNA form, the CDR3 reads TGTGCCAGCAGTTACTCGGGCAACATGAACACTGAAGCTTTCTTT. This gives the protein CASSYSGNMNTEAFF.